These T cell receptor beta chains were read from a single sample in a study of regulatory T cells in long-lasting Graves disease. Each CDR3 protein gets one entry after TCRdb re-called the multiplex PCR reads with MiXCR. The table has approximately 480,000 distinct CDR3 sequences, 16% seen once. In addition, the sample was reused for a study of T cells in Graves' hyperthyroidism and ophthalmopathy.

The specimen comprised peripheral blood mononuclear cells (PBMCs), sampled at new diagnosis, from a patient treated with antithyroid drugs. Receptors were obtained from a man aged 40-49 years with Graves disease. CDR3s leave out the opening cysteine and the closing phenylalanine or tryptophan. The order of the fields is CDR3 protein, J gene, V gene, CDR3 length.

CDR3 protein: ASSLRGNPTDTQY
J gene: TRBJ2-3
V gene: TRBV12-3/TRBV12-4
CDR3 length: 13

CDR3 protein: SAGSTSGRVDEQY
J gene: TRBJ2-7
V gene: TRBV20-1
CDR3 length: 13

CDR3 protein: ASSLGGGGKTQY
J gene: TRBJ2-5
V gene: TRBV7-2
CDR3 length: 12

CDR3 protein: SARDTRQETQY
J gene: TRBJ2-5
V gene: TRBV20-1
CDR3 length: 11

CDR3 protein: SAKTGRGADTQY
J gene: TRBJ2-3
V gene: TRBV20-1
CDR3 length: 12

CDR3 protein: ASNRPGPRFNEQF
J gene: TRBJ2-1
V gene: TRBV28
CDR3 length: 13

CDR3 protein: ASSSQRSVQETQY
J gene: TRBJ2-5
V gene: TRBV7-9
CDR3 length: 13

CDR3 protein: ASSSWGSSYEQY
J gene: TRBJ2-7
V gene: TRBV5-1
CDR3 length: 12

CDR3 protein: ASSFRKVGELF
J gene: TRBJ2-2
V gene: TRBV7-9
CDR3 length: 11

CDR3 protein: AISDLGSRSYNEQF
J gene: TRBJ2-1
V gene: TRBV24-1
CDR3 length: 14

CDR3 protein: ASSIGGGLAAEQF
J gene: TRBJ2-1
V gene: TRBV19
CDR3 length: 13

CDR3 protein: AWTTGGAGNEQF
J gene: TRBJ2-1
V gene: TRBV30
CDR3 length: 12

CDR3 protein: ASSDRLVPETQY
J gene: TRBJ2-5
V gene: TRBV2
CDR3 length: 12

CDR3 protein: ASSFSESSYEQY
J gene: TRBJ2-7
V gene: TRBV12-3/TRBV12-4
CDR3 length: 12

CDR3 protein: ASSGIRSAPLH
J gene: TRBJ1-6
V gene: TRBV2
CDR3 length: 11

CDR3 protein: ASSEGTLLNQPQH
J gene: TRBJ1-5
V gene: TRBV6-1
CDR3 length: 13

CDR3 protein: ASSLWGGAGHTEAF
J gene: TRBJ1-1
V gene: TRBV28
CDR3 length: 14

CDR3 protein: AISGSWTPLYEQY
J gene: TRBJ2-7
V gene: TRBV10-3
CDR3 length: 13

CDR3 protein: ASSPPRGLTDTQY
J gene: TRBJ2-3
V gene: TRBV18
CDR3 length: 13

CDR3 protein: ASREGSGSNQPQH
J gene: TRBJ1-5
V gene: TRBV6-1
CDR3 length: 13

CDR3 protein: ASSPGYSNQPQH
J gene: TRBJ1-5
V gene: TRBV3-1
CDR3 length: 12

CDR3 protein: ASRQSGRGQDTQY
J gene: TRBJ2-3
V gene: TRBV12-3/TRBV12-4
CDR3 length: 13

CDR3 protein: ASSVLSEEKLF
J gene: TRBJ1-4
V gene: TRBV7-6
CDR3 length: 11

CDR3 protein: ASSSGLAGEYGGELF
J gene: TRBJ2-2
V gene: TRBV7-9
CDR3 length: 15

CDR3 protein: ASSFRGLASSDTQY
J gene: TRBJ2-3
V gene: TRBV11-3
CDR3 length: 14

CDR3 protein: SARYSEDRVRQPQH
J gene: TRBJ1-5
V gene: TRBV20-1
CDR3 length: 14

CDR3 protein: ASSLFGRGLGGYT
J gene: TRBJ1-2
V gene: TRBV28
CDR3 length: 13

CDR3 protein: ASSKTGERHETQY
J gene: TRBJ2-5
V gene: TRBV6-1
CDR3 length: 13

CDR3 protein: ASSPPSGNTIY
J gene: TRBJ1-3
V gene: TRBV28
CDR3 length: 11

CDR3 protein: ASRGQEDTEAF
J gene: TRBJ1-1
V gene: TRBV5-1
CDR3 length: 11

CDR3 protein: ASSILGQDTEAF
J gene: TRBJ1-1
V gene: TRBV19
CDR3 length: 12

CDR3 protein: SARDQGARGANVLT
J gene: TRBJ2-6
V gene: TRBV20-1
CDR3 length: 14

CDR3 protein: ASSFQGRSEQY
J gene: TRBJ2-7
V gene: TRBV11-1
CDR3 length: 11

CDR3 protein: ASSEFSDRGNEQF
J gene: TRBJ2-1
V gene: TRBV2
CDR3 length: 13

CDR3 protein: ASSYSTGLAGGRETQY
J gene: TRBJ2-5
V gene: TRBV6-2/TRBV6-3
CDR3 length: 16

CDR3 protein: ASSFGTSKQETQY
J gene: TRBJ2-5
V gene: TRBV11-1
CDR3 length: 13

CDR3 protein: ASSIARAQPQH
J gene: TRBJ1-5
V gene: TRBV19
CDR3 length: 11

CDR3 protein: ASSPTRPQENIQY
J gene: TRBJ2-4
V gene: TRBV11-2
CDR3 length: 13

CDR3 protein: ASSSPGTGGNNEQF
J gene: TRBJ2-1
V gene: TRBV7-8
CDR3 length: 14

CDR3 protein: ASSIQGVLYNEQF
J gene: TRBJ2-1
V gene: TRBV12-3/TRBV12-4
CDR3 length: 13

CDR3 protein: ASSVEWAGELF
J gene: TRBJ2-2
V gene: TRBV9
CDR3 length: 11

CDR3 protein: ASSQQGFTEAF
J gene: TRBJ1-1
V gene: TRBV7-3
CDR3 length: 11

CDR3 protein: ASSPGTGIKETQY
J gene: TRBJ2-5
V gene: TRBV18
CDR3 length: 13

CDR3 protein: ASSLGTADQPQH
J gene: TRBJ1-5
V gene: TRBV12-3/TRBV12-4
CDR3 length: 12

CDR3 protein: ASSGMGAGGTGELF
J gene: TRBJ2-2
V gene: TRBV4-2
CDR3 length: 14

CDR3 protein: ASSPTLGQGSYEQY
J gene: TRBJ2-7
V gene: TRBV28
CDR3 length: 14